This T cell receptor (beta chain) was profiled in a study of OX40 agonist ivuxolimab in advanced cancers. Study-level background: An agonistic anti-OX40 (CD134) antibody, ivuxolimab, was used to treat the patients. A male proportion of 82.7% was recorded, with mean age approximately 56 years and range roughly 23 to 79.

This CDR3 comprises 15 residues. Trimming cost V 4 bases and J 7 bases; bases outside gene matches: 12. Germline V gene data show CDR1 as SGHNT and CDR2 as YYREEE (reference sequence). Measured with immunoSEQ multiplex PCR; TCRdb has only the in-frame clones, and not every one. This sample has 75,000 to 90,000 clones, with around nine tenths found just once. As to this clone: The target antigen is unknown.

Whole-study results and caveats: Dosing at 0.1 to 3.0 mg/kg was accompanied by clonal expansion of CD4+ and CD8+ blood T cells by week 6. On average, CD8+ T cells had more expanded clones than CD4+.

The gene calls are TRBV5-4 and TRBJ1-1; 8 nucleotides line up with TRBD1. The receptor comes from an adult with an advanced solid tumor such as melanoma, head and neck, liver or kidney cancer. The input for sequencing was CD4+ or CD8+ T cells sorted from blood, taken in a trial of the OX40 agonist ivuxolimab. The chain's CDR3 is CASSHPMAGGGEAFF. The CDR3 nucleotides read TGTGCCAGCAGCCACCCCATGGCAGGGGGCGGTGAAGCTTTCTTT.